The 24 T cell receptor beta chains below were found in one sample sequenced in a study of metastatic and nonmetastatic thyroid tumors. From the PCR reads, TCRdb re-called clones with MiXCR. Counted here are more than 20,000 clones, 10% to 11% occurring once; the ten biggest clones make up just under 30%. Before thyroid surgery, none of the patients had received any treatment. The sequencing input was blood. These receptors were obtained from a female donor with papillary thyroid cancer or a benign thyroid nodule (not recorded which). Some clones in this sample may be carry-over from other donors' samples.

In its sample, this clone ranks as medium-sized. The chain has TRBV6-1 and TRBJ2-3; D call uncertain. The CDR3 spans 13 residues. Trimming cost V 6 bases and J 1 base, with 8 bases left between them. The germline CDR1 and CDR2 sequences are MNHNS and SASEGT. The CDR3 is CASSILGTDTQYF. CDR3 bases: TGTGCCAGCAGCATCTTAGGCACAGATACGCAGTATTTT.

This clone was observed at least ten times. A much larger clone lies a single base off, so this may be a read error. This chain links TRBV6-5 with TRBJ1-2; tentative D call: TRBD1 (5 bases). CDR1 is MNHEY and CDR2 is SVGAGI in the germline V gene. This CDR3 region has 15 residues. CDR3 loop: CASSYSRVTNYSYTF. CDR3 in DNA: TGTGCCAGCAGTTACTCCAGGGTAACTAACTATAGCTACACCTTC.

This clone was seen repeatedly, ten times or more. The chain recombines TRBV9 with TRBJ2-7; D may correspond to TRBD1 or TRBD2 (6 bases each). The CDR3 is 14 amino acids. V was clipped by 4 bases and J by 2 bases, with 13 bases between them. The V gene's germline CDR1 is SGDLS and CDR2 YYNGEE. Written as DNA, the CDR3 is TGTGCCAGCAGCCCGGGGGACAACCCCTACGAGCAGTACTTC. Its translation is CASSPGDNPYEQYF.

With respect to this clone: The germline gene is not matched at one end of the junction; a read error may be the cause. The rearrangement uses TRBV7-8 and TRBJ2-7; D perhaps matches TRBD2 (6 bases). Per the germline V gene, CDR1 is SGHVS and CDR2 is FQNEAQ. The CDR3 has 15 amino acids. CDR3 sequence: CASSLSPGVSYKQYF. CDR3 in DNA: TGTGCCAGCAGCTTATCTCCGGGGGTCTCCTACAAGCAGTACTTC.

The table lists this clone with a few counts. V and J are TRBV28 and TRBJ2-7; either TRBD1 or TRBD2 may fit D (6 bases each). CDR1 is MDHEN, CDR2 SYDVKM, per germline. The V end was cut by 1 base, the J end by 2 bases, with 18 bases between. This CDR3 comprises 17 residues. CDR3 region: CASSLSGAGRGPYEQYF. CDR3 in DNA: TGTGCCAGCAGTTTATCGGGAGCTGGCAGGGGCCCCTACGAGCAGTACTTC.

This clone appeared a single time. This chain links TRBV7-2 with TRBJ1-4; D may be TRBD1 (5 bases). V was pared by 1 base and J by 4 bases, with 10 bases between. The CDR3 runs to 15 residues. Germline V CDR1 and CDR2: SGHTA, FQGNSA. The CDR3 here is CASSLVGGDNEKLFF. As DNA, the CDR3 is TGTGCCAGCAGCTTAGTCGGGGGGGATAATGAAAAACTGTTTTTT.

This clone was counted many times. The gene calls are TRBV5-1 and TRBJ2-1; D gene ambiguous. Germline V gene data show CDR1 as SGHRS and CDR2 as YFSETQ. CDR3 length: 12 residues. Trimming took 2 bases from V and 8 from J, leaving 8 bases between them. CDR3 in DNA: TGCGCCAGCAGCTTATCCGGCGATGAGCAGTTCTTC. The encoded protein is CASSLSGDEQFF. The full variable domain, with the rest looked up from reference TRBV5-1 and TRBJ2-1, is KAGVTQTPRYLIKTRGQQVTLSCSPISGHRSVSWYQQTPGQGLQFLFEYFSETQRNKGNFPGRFSGRQFSNSRSEMNVSTLELGDSALYLCASSLSGDEQFFGPGTRLTVL.

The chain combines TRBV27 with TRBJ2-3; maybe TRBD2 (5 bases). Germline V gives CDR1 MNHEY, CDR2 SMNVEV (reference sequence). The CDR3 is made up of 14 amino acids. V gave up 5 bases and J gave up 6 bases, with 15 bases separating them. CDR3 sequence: CASSLSPRADTQYF. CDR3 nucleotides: TGTGCCAGCAGTCTGAGTCCGAGGGCTGATACGCAGTATTTT.

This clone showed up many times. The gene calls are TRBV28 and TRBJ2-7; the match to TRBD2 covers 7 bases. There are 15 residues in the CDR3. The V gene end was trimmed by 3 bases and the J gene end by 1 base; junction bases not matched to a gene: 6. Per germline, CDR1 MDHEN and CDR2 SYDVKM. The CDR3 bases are TGTGCCAGCAGTTTCACTAGCGTAAGGTCCTACGAGCAGTACTTC. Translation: CASSFTSVRSYEQYF.

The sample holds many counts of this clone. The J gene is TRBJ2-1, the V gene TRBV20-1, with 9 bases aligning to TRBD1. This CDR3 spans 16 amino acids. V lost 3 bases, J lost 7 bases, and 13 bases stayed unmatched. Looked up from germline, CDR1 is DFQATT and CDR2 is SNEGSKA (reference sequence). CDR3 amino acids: CSASFPANRGLNEQFF. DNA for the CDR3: TGCAGTGCTAGTTTCCCCGCCAACAGGGGGCTAAATGAGCAGTTCTTC.

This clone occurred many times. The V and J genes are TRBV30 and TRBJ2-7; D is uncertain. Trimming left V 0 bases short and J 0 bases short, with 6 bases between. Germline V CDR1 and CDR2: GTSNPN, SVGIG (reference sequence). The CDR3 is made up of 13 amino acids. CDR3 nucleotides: TGTGCCTGGAGTGTGGGCAGCTCCTACGAGCAGTACTTC. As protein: CAWSVGSSYEQYF.

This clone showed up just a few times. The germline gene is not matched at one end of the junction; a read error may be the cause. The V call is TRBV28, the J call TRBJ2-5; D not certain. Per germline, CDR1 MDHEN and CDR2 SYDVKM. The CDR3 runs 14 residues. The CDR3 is CSSAWLGLRETQYF. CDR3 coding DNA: TGTTCCAGCGCCTGGCTAGGGCTTCGGGAGACCCAGTACTTC.

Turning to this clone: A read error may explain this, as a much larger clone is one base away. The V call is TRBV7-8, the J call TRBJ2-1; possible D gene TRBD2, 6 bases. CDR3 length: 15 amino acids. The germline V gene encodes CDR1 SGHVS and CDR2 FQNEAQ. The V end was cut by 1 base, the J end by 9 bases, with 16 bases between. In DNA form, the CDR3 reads TGTGCCAGCAGCTTAGATTGGCGGGATCTTAGTGAGCAGTTCTTC. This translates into CASSLDWRDLSEQFF. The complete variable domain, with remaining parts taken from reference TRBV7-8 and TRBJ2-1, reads GAGVSQSPRYKVAKRGQDVALRCDPISGHVSLFWYQQALGQGPEFLTYFQNEAQLDKSGLPSDRFFAERPEGSVSTLKIQRTQQEDSAVYLCASSLDWRDLSEQFFGPGTRLTVL.

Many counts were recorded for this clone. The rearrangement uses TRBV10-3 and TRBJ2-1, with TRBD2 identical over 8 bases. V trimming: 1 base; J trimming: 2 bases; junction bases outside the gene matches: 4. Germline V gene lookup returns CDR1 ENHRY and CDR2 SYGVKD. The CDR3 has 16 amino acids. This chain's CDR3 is CAISEFLAGPYNEQFF. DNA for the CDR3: TGTGCCATCAGTGAGTTCTTAGCGGGACCCTACAATGAGCAGTTCTTC.

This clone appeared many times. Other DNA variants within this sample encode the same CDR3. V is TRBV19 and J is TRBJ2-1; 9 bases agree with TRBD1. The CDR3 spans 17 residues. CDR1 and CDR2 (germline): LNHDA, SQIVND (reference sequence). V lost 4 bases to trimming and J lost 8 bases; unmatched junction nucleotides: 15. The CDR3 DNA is TGTGCCAGTAGTAGGGGGACAGGGTCCCGAGGGATCGATGAGCAGTTCTTC. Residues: CASSRGTGSRGIDEQFF.

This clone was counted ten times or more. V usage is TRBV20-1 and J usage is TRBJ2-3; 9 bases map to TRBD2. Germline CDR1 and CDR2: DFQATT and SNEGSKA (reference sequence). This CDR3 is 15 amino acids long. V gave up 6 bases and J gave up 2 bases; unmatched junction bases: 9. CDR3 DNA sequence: TGCAGTGCAACCCCTAGCGGGACTATCACAGATACGCAGTATTTT. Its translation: CSATPSGTITDTQYF.

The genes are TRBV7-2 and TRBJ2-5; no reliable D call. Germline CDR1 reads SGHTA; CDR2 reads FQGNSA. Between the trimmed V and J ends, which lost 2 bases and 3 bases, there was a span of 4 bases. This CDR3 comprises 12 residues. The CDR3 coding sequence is TGTGCCAGCAGCTTACCAGAAGAGACCCAGTACTTC. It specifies CASSLPEETQYF.

The CDR3 DNA sequence: TGTGCCAGCAGATTGACAAGAGACTACGAGCAGTACTTC. Its translation: CASRLTRDYEQYF. The rearrangement links TRBV6-1 to TRBJ2-7; D not resolved. Deletions cut 6 bases from V and 3 bases from J, with 12 bases between. The CDR3 consists of 13 residues. Germline V CDR1 and CDR2: MNHNS, SASEGT.

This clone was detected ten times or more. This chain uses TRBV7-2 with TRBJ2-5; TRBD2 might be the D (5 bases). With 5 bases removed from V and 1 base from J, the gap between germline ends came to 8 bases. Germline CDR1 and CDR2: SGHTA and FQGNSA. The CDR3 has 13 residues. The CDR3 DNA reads TGTGCCAGCAGCGAGCGGACCCAAGAGACCCAGTACTTC. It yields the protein CASSERTQETQYF.

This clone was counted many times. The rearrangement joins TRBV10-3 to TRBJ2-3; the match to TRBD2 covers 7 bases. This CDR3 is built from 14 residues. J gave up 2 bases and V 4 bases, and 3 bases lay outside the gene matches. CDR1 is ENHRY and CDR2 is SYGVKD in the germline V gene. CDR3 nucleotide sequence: TGTGCCATCAGTGTGGGGGGGGACACAGATACGCAGTATTTT. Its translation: CAISVGGDTDTQYF.

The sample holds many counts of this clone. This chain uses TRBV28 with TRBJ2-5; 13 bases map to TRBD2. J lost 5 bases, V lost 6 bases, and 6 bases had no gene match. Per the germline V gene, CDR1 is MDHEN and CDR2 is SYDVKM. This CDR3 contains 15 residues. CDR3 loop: CASSRGLAGSETQYF. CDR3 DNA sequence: TGTGCCAGCAGCCGGGGACTAGCGGGATCTGAGACCCAGTACTTC.

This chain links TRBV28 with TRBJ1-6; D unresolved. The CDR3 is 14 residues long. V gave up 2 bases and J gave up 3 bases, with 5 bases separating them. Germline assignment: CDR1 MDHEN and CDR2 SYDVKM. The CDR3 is CASSLPGYNSPLHF. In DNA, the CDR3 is TGTGCCAGCAGTTTACCGGGCTATAATTCACCCCTCCACTTT. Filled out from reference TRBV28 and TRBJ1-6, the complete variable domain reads DVKVTQSSRYLVKRTGEKVFLECVQDMDHENMFWYRQDPGLGLRLIYFSYDVKMKEKGDIPEGYSVSREKKERFSLILESASTNQTSMYLCASSLPGYNSPLHFGNGTRLTVT.

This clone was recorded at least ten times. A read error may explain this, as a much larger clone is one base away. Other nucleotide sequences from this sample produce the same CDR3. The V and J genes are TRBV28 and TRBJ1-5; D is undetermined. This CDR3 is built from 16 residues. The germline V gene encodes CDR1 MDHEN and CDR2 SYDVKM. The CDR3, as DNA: TGTGCCAGCAGCCGGGCCCGAGGGCTAGGCAATCAGTCCCAGCATTTT. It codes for CASSRARGLGNQSQHF.

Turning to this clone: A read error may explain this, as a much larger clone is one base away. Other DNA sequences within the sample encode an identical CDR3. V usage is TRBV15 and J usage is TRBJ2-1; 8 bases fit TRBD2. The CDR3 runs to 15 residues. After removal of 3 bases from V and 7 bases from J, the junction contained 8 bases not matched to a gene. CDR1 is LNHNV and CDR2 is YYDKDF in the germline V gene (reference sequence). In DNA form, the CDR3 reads TGTGCCACCAGCAGGGATACACTAGCGGAAAATGAGCAGTTCTTC. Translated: CATSRDTLAENEQFF. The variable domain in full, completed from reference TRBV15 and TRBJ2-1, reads DAMVIQNPRYQVTQFGKPVTLSCSQTLNHNVMYWYQQKSSQAPKLLFHYYDKDFNNEADTPDNFQSRRPNTSFCFLDIRSPGLGDTAMYLCATSRDTLAENEQFFGPGTRLTVL.